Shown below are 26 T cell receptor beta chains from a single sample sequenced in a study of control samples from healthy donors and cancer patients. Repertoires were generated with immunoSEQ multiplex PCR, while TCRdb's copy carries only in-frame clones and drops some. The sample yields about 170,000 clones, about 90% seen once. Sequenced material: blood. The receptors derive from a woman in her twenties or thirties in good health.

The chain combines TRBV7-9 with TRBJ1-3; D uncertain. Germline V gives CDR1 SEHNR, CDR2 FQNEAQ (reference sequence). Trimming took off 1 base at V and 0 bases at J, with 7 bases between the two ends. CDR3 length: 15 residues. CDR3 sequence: CASSLVSASGNTIYF. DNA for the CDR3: TGTGCCAGCAGCTTAGTCTCGGCCTCTGGAAACACCATATATTTT.

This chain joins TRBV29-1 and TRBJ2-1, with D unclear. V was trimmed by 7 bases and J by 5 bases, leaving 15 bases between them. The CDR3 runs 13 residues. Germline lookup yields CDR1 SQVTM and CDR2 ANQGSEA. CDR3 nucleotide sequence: TGCAGCGGTGATTGGGGAAACGACAATGAGCAGTTCTTC. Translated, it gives CSGDWGNDNEQFF.

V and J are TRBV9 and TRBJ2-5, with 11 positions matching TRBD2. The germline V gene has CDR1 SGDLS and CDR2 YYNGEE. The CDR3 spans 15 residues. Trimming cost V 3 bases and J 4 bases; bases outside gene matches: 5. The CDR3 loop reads CASSGSGRALETQYF. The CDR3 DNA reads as TGTGCCAGCAGCGGTAGCGGGAGGGCCTTAGAGACCCAGTACTTC.

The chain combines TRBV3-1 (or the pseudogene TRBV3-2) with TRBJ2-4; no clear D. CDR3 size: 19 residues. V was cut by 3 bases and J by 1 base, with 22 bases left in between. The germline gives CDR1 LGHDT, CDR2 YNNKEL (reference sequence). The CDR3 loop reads CASSHLRTAVLGAKNIQYF. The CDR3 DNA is TGTGCCAGCAGCCACCTCCGAACAGCAGTCCTTGGGGCCAAAAACATTCAGTACTTC.

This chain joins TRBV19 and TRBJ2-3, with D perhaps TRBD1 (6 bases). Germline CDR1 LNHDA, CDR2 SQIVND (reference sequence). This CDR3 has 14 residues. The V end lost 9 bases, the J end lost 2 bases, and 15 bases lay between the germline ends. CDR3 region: CASGTRGFTDTQYF. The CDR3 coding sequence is TGTGCCAGCGGAACCAGGGGATTCACAGATACGCAGTATTTT.

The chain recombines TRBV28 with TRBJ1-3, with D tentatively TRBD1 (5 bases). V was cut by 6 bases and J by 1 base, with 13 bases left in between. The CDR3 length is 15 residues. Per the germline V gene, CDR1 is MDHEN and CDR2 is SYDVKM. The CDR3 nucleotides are TGTGCCAGCAGCCTCACAGGCCGATCTGGAAACACCATATATTTT. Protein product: CASSLTGRSGNTIYF.

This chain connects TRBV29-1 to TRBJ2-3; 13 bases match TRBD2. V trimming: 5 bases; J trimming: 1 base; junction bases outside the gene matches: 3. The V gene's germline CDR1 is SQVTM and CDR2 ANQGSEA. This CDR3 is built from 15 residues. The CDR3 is CSVSGTSGGTDTQYF. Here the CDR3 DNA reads TGCAGCGTTTCCGGGACTAGCGGGGGCACAGATACGCAGTATTTT.

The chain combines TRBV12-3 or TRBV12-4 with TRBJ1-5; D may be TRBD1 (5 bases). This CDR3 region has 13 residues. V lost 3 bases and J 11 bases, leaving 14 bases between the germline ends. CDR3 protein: CASSLKEGNTQHF. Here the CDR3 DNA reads TGTGCCAGCAGTTTGAAGGAGGGGAATACCCAGCATTTT.

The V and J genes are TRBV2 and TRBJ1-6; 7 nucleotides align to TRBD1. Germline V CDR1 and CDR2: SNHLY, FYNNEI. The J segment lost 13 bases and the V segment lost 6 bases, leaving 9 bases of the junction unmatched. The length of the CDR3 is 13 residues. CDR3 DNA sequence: TGTGCCAGCAGAGGGACAGATACCTTGCCCCTCCACTTT. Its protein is CASRGTDTLPLHF.

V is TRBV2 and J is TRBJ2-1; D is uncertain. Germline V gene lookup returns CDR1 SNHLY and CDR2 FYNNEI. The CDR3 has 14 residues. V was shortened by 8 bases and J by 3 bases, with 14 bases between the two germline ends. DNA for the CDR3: TGTGCCAGCGGCCTCAAGATCGGCTACAATGAGCAGTTCTTC. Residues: CASGLKIGYNEQFF.

This CDR3 is CASTSPGISYEQYF. The CDR3 coding sequence is TGTGCCAGCACCTCCCCGGGCATCTCCTACGAGCAGTACTTC. V gene TRBV5-6 combines with J gene TRBJ2-7; D remains ambiguous. Trimming removed 6 bases from V and 0 bases from J, with 13 bases in between. The CDR3 runs 14 residues. In germline, CDR1 is SGHDT, CDR2 YYEEEE.

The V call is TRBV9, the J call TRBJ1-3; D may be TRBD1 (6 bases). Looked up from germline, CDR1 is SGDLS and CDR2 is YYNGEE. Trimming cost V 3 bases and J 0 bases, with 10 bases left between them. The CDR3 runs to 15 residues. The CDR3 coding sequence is TGTGCCAGCAGCGCCCGGACAGTCTCTGGAAACACCATATATTTT. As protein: CASSARTVSGNTIYF.

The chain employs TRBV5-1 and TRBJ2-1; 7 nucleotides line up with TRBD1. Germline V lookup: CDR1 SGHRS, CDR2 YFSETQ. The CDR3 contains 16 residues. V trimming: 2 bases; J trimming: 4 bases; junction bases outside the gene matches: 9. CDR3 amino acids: CASSFAGGNRYNEQFF. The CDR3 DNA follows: TGCGCCAGCAGCTTCGCAGGGGGTAACAGATACAATGAGCAGTTCTTC. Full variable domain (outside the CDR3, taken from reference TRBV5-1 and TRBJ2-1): KAGVTQTPRYLIKTRGQQVTLSCSPISGHRSVSWYQQTPGQGLQFLFEYFSETQRNKGNFPGRFSGRQFSNSRSEMNVSTLELGDSALYLCASSFAGGNRYNEQFFGPGTRLTVL.

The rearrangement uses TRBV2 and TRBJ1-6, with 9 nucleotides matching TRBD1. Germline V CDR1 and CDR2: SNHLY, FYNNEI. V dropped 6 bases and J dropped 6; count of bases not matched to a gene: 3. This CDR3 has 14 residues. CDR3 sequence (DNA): TGTGCCAGCAGCAGGGACAGGGCTAATTCACCCCTCCACTTT. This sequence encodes CASSRDRANSPLHF.

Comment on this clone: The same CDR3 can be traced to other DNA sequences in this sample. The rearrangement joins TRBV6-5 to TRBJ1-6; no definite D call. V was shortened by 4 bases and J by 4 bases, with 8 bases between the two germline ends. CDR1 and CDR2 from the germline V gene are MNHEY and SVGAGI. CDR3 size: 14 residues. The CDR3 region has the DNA TGTGCCAGCAGTTCCGGGCCATATAATTCACCCCTCCACTTT. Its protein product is CASSSGPYNSPLHF.

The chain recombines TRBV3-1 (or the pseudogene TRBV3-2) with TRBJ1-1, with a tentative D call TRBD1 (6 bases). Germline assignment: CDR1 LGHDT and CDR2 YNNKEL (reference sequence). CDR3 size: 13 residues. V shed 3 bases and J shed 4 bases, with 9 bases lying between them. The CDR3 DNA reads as TGTGCCAGCAGCCAGGGGGCCGTCACTGAAGCTTTCTTT. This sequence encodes CASSQGAVTEAFF.

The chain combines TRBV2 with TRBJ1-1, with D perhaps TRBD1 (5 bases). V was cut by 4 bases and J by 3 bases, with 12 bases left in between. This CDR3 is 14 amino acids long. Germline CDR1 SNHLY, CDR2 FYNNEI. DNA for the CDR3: TGTGCCAGCAGTGCGCCTTCAGGGTACACTGAAGCTTTCTTT. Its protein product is CASSAPSGYTEAFF. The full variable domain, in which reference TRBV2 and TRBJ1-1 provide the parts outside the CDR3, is EPEVTQTPSHQVTQMGQEVILRCVPISNHLYFYWYRQILGQKVEFLVSFYNNEISEKSEIFDDQFSVERPDGSNFTLKIRSTKLEDSAMYFCASSAPSGYTEAFFGQGTRLTVV.

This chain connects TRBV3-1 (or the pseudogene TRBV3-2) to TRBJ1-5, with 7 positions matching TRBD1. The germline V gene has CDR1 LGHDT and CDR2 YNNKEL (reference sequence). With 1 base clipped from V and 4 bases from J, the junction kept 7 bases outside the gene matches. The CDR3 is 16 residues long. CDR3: CASSQGQGMRNQPQHF. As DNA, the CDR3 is TGTGCCAGCAGCCAAGGACAGGGAATGAGGAATCAGCCCCAGCATTTT.

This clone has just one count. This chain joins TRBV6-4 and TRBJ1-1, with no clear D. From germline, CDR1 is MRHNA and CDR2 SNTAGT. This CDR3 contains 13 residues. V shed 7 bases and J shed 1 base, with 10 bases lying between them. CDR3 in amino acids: CASKEAGNTEAFF. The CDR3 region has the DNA TGTGCCAGCAAGGAGGCGGGGAACACTGAAGCTTTCTTT.

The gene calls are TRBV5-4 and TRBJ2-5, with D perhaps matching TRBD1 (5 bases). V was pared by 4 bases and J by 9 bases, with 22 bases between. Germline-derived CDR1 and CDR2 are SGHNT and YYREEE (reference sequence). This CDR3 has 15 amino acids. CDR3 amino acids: CASSPGRNRQGAQYF. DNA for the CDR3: TGTGCCAGCAGCCCCGGCCGCAACCGCCAAGGGGCCCAGTACTTC.

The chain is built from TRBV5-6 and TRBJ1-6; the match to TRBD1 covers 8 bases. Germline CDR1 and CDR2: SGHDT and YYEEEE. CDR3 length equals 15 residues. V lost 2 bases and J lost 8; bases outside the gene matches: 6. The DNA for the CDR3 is TGTGCCAGCAGCTTTCATGACAGGGGCTATTCACCCCTCCACTTT. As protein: CASSFHDRGYSPLHF.

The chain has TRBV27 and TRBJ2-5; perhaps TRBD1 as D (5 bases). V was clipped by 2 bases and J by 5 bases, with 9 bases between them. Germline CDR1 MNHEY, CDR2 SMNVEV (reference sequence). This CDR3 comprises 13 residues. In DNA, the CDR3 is TGTGCCAGCAGTTTAGCAGGGTGGGAGACCCAGTACTTC. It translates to CASSLAGWETQYF.

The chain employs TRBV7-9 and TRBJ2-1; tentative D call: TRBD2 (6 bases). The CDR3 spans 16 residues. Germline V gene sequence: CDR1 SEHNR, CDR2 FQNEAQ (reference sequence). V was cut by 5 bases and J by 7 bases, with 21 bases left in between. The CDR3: CASSLGEGRGLNEQFF. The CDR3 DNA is TGTGCCAGCAGCCTGGGAGAGGGACGGGGGTTGAATGAGCAGTTCTTC.

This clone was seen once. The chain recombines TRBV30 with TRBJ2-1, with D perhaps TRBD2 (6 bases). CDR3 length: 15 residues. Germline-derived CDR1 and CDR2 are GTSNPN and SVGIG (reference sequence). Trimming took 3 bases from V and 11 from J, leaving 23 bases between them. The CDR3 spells CAWRLPGTLFNQQFF. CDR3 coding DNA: TGTGCCTGGAGGCTACCGGGGACTCTTTTTAATCAGCAGTTCTTC.

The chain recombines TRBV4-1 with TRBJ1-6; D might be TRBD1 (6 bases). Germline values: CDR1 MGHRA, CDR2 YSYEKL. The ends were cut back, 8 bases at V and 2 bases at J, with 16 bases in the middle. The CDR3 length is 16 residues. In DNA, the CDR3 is TGCGCCAGCCGCGCAGGGGCAGACACCTATAATTCACCCCTCCACTTT. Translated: CASRAGADTYNSPLHF.

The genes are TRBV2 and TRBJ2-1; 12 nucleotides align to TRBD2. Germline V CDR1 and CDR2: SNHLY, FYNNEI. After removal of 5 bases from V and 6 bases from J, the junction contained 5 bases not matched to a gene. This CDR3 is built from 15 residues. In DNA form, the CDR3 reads TGTGCCAGCAGTCTACTAGCGGGGGGCTCCAATGAGCAGTTCTTC. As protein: CASSLLAGGSNEQFF.